This T cell receptor (beta chain) comes out of a study of cytomegalovirus exposure and HLA in healthy donors. CDR3 size: 12 residues. The V end lost 10 bases, the J end lost 4 bases, and 13 bases lay between the germline ends. From germline, CDR1 is MGHRA and CDR2 YSYEKL. Remarks on this clone: Its antigen is not identified.

The PCR employed 60 Vbeta primers together with 13 Jbeta primers. The data were produced by immunoSEQ multiplex PCR, yet TCRdb's version contains in-frame clones alone and is incomplete. The data show over 150,000 clones, less than 90% seen once. Findings and caveats of the study: Being indistinguishable, some V segments were excluded, TRBV6-2 and TRBV6-3 among them.

The clonotype originates from a man over 45 in good health and CMV-seronegative. V and J are TRBV4-1 and TRBJ1-2; D may be TRBD1 (5 bases). The sample comprised PBMCs. CDR3 nucleotide sequence: TGCGCCACCGGGGGGGGGAGCTATGGCTACACCTTC. This translates into CATGGGSYGYTF.